A selection of T cell receptor beta chains follows, all from one sample in a study of blood T cell repertoires in COVID-19. Sequenced by immunoSEQ multiplex PCR; TCRdb stores in-frame clones only, minus some. Among some 240,000 clones listed, 75% to 85% were seen once. Sequencing was done on a sample of peripheral blood. Receptor source: a human donor in a cohort sampled during active COVID-19. The CDR3 runs from the conserved cysteine through the conserved F or W. Fields, in order: V gene, clone size, D gene, J gene, CDR3 protein, CDR3 DNA. A D gene is named only where the DNA matches it firmly. Only part of the rows carry a size: once, few, many, or a class if the clone is expanded.

v_call: TRBV10-3; clone_size: -; d_call: -; j_call: TRBJ1-6; cdr3_aa: CAISDATGLYSPLHF; cdr3_nt: TGTGCCATCAGTGATGCGACAGGCCTATATTCACCCCTCCACTTT
v_call: TRBV5-1; clone_size: -; d_call: TRBD2; j_call: TRBJ2-1; cdr3_aa: CASSLGTNNEQFF; cdr3_nt: TGCGCCAGCAGCCTCGGGACTAACAATGAGCAGTTCTTC
v_call: TRBV7-6; clone_size: -; d_call: TRBD1; j_call: TRBJ1-2; cdr3_aa: CASSLTGTVNYGYTF; cdr3_nt: TGTGCCAGCAGCCTGACCGGGACAGTTAACTATGGCTACACCTTC
v_call: TRBV6-2/TRBV6-3; clone_size: -; d_call: -; j_call: TRBJ2-7; cdr3_aa: CASSWRGSSYEQYF; cdr3_nt: TGTGCCAGCAGCTGGCGGGGTTCCTCCTACGAGCAGTACTTC
v_call: TRBV28; clone_size: -; d_call: -; j_call: TRBJ2-5; cdr3_aa: CASRPPGETQYF; cdr3_nt: TGTGCCAGCAGGCCCCCCGGGGAGACCCAGTACTTC
v_call: TRBV5-4; clone_size: -; d_call: TRBD1; j_call: TRBJ1-4; cdr3_aa: CAAGDRGGEKLFF; cdr3_nt: TGTGCCGCGGGGGACAGGGGTGGGGAAAAACTGTTTTTT
v_call: TRBV7-2; clone_size: -; d_call: TRBD1; j_call: TRBJ2-7; cdr3_aa: CASSIMGQTRSEQYF; cdr3_nt: TGTGCCAGCAGCATTATGGGACAGACTCGGAGCGAGCAGTACTTC
v_call: TRBV5-1; clone_size: -; d_call: -; j_call: TRBJ2-7; cdr3_aa: CASRRDNSYEQYF; cdr3_nt: TGCGCCAGCAGAAGGGACAACTCCTACGAGCAGTACTTC
v_call: TRBV10-3; clone_size: few; d_call: -; j_call: TRBJ2-1; cdr3_aa: CAIRDSGVNNEQFF; cdr3_nt: TGTGCCATCAGGGATTCCGGGGTTAACAATGAGCAGTTCTTC
v_call: TRBV4-1; clone_size: -; d_call: TRBD1; j_call: TRBJ1-3; cdr3_aa: CASSLGQADSGNTIYF; cdr3_nt: TGCGCCAGCAGCCTCGGACAGGCTGACTCTGGAAACACCATATATTTT
v_call: TRBV19; clone_size: few; d_call: TRBD1; j_call: TRBJ1-2; cdr3_aa: CASSYMGQGGRGYTF; cdr3_nt: TGTGCCAGTTCCTATATGGGACAGGGAGGTCGCGGCTACACCTTC
v_call: TRBV5-1; clone_size: once; d_call: TRBD2; j_call: TRBJ2-2; cdr3_aa: CASSLVGGAPGELFF; cdr3_nt: TGCGCCAGCAGCCTGGTCGGGGGGGCCCCCGGGGAGCTGTTTTTT
v_call: TRBV3-1/TRBV3-2; clone_size: -; d_call: -; j_call: TRBJ1-5; cdr3_aa: CASSYGQTNQPQHF; cdr3_nt: TGTGCCAGCAGCTACGGACAGACCAATCAGCCCCAGCATTTT
v_call: TRBV24-1; clone_size: -; d_call: -; j_call: TRBJ2-7; cdr3_aa: CATSDSSGYEQYF; cdr3_nt: TGTGCCACCAGTGATAGTAGCGGATACGAGCAGTACTTC
v_call: TRBV7-6; clone_size: -; d_call: -; j_call: TRBJ2-3; cdr3_aa: CASSSLDPGQQYF; cdr3_nt: TGTGCCAGCAGCTCGTTGGATCCGGGACAGCAGTATTTT
v_call: TRBV29-1; clone_size: many; d_call: -; j_call: TRBJ1-3; cdr3_aa: CSVEDFLQSSSGNTIYF; cdr3_nt: TGCAGCGTTGAAGATTTTTTGCAGTCTAGCTCTGGAAACACCATATATTTT
v_call: TRBV19; clone_size: once; d_call: TRBD2; j_call: TRBJ2-3; cdr3_aa: CASSMAGLGDRTDTQYF; cdr3_nt: TGTGCCAGTAGTATGGCCGGACTAGGAGACCGCACAGATACGCAGTATTTT
v_call: TRBV7-2; clone_size: -; d_call: -; j_call: TRBJ2-7; cdr3_aa: CASSLAVTNPTYEQYF; cdr3_nt: TGTGCCAGCAGCTTAGCCGTGACTAATCCTACCTACGAGCAGTACTTC
v_call: TRBV27; clone_size: -; d_call: -; j_call: TRBJ2-1; cdr3_aa: CASSYGQSFYNEQFF; cdr3_nt: TGTGCCAGCAGTTATGGACAGAGCTTCTACAATGAGCAGTTCTTC
v_call: TRBV7-2; clone_size: -; d_call: -; j_call: TRBJ1-2; cdr3_aa: CASSLAVRSNYGYTF; cdr3_nt: TGTGCCAGCAGCTTAGCCGTCAGGTCCAACTATGGCTACACCTTC
v_call: TRBV7-8; clone_size: -; d_call: -; j_call: TRBJ2-1; cdr3_aa: CASSLARGDEQFF; cdr3_nt: TGTGCCAGCAGCTTAGCCAGGGGAGATGAGCAGTTCTTC
v_call: TRBV13; clone_size: -; d_call: -; j_call: TRBJ2-3; cdr3_aa: CASSLVGLPDTQYF; cdr3_nt: TGTGCCAGCAGCTTAGTGGGGCTTCCGGATACGCAGTATTTT
v_call: TRBV6-5; clone_size: -; d_call: -; j_call: TRBJ2-2; cdr3_aa: CASSSRGELFF; cdr3_nt: TGTGCCAGCAGTTCCCGTGGGGAGCTGTTTTTT
v_call: TRBV2; clone_size: once; d_call: TRBD1; j_call: TRBJ1-4; cdr3_aa: CASRPRDRHQKLFF; cdr3_nt: TGTGCCAGCAGGCCCCGGGACAGGCATCAAAAACTGTTTTTT
v_call: TRBV5-6; clone_size: -; d_call: -; j_call: TRBJ2-7; cdr3_aa: CASSLGGPAEQYF; cdr3_nt: TGTGCCAGCAGCTTGGGGGGGCCCGCCGAGCAGTACTTC
v_call: TRBV4-1; clone_size: few; d_call: -; j_call: TRBJ1-2; cdr3_aa: CASSQGAGDYGYTF; cdr3_nt: TGCGCCAGCAGCCAAGGGGCAGGGGACTATGGCTACACCTTC
v_call: TRBV5-1; clone_size: -; d_call: TRBD1; j_call: TRBJ2-7; cdr3_aa: CASSLEPGQGYEQYF; cdr3_nt: TGCGCCAGCAGCTTGGAGCCGGGACAGGGGTACGAGCAGTACTTC
v_call: TRBV18; clone_size: -; d_call: -; j_call: TRBJ1-3; cdr3_aa: CASSPLRGSGNTIYF; cdr3_nt: TGTGCCAGCTCACCCCTCAGGGGTTCTGGAAACACCATATATTTT
v_call: TRBV28; clone_size: once; d_call: -; j_call: TRBJ2-7; cdr3_aa: CASSSTGGTNEQYF; cdr3_nt: TGTGCCAGCAGTTCAACAGGGGGGACTAACGAGCAGTACTTC
v_call: TRBV19; clone_size: -; d_call: TRBD1; j_call: TRBJ2-1; cdr3_aa: CASSRGDRESEQFF; cdr3_nt: TGTGCCAGTAGTAGGGGGGACAGGGAGAGTGAGCAGTTCTTC
v_call: TRBV19; clone_size: -; d_call: TRBD2; j_call: TRBJ2-2; cdr3_aa: CASSISAGVNTGELFF; cdr3_nt: TGTGCCAGTAGTATATCAGCGGGAGTGAACACCGGGGAGCTGTTTTTT
v_call: TRBV6-4; clone_size: -; d_call: -; j_call: TRBJ2-1; cdr3_aa: CASGERNEQFF; cdr3_nt: TGTGCCAGCGGGGAGAGGAATGAGCAGTTCTTC
v_call: TRBV19; clone_size: -; d_call: -; j_call: TRBJ2-1; cdr3_aa: CASSMGGLGEQFF; cdr3_nt: TGTGCCAGTAGTATGGGGGGACTCGGTGAGCAGTTCTTC
v_call: TRBV5-1; clone_size: once; d_call: -; j_call: TRBJ2-1; cdr3_aa: CATSTVGMRNEQFF; cdr3_nt: TGCGCCACCTCGACTGTCGGGATGAGGAATGAGCAGTTCTTC
v_call: TRBV21-1; clone_size: few; d_call: -; j_call: TRBJ2-7; cdr3_aa: CASSKKSLSYGTRTYEQYF; cdr3_nt: TGTGCCAGCAGCAAAAAGAGTTTGAGTTACGGGACAAGAACCTACGAGCAGTACTTC
v_call: TRBV4-1; clone_size: -; d_call: -; j_call: TRBJ2-3; cdr3_aa: CASSQERRQYF; cdr3_nt: TGCGCCAGCAGCCAAGAGAGGAGGCAGTATTTT
v_call: TRBV5-8; clone_size: -; d_call: -; j_call: TRBJ1-4; cdr3_aa: CASGRRNEKLFF; cdr3_nt: TGTGCCAGCGGGAGGAGAAATGAAAAACTGTTTTTT
v_call: TRBV6-5; clone_size: -; d_call: TRBD2; j_call: TRBJ2-5; cdr3_aa: CASSYLAGGQETQYF; cdr3_nt: TGTGCCAGCAGTTACCTAGCGGGGGGGCAAGAGACCCAGTACTTC
v_call: TRBV7-8; clone_size: -; d_call: -; j_call: TRBJ1-6; cdr3_aa: CASSLDRNNSPLHF; cdr3_nt: TGTGCCAGCAGTCTGGACAGAAATAATTCACCCCTCCACTTT
v_call: TRBV10-3; clone_size: -; d_call: -; j_call: TRBJ2-1; cdr3_aa: CAISSESNEQFF; cdr3_nt: TGTGCCATATCCAGTGAAAGCAATGAGCAGTTCTTC
v_call: TRBV7-2; clone_size: -; d_call: -; j_call: TRBJ1-2; cdr3_aa: CASSSGGVSLLGYTF; cdr3_nt: TGTGCCAGCAGCTCAGGAGGGGTCAGTCTGCTGGGCTACACCTTC
v_call: TRBV6-6; clone_size: -; d_call: TRBD1; j_call: TRBJ1-2; cdr3_aa: CASRPGQGSGYTF; cdr3_nt: TGTGCCAGCAGGCCTGGACAGGGGTCTGGCTACACCTTC
v_call: TRBV5-6; clone_size: -; d_call: TRBD1; j_call: TRBJ1-2; cdr3_aa: CASSFRQGDGYTF; cdr3_nt: TGTGCCAGCAGCTTCCGACAGGGTGATGGCTACACCTTC
v_call: TRBV2; clone_size: -; d_call: TRBD1; j_call: TRBJ1-2; cdr3_aa: CASSVSRGRANYGYTF; cdr3_nt: TGTGCCAGCAGTGTTTCCAGGGGGCGGGCTAACTATGGCTACACCTTC